The clone carrying this T cell receptor (beta chain) has only one observation. Trimming at V came to 5 bases and at J to 5 bases, leaving 10 bases not matched to a gene. The CDR3 has 15 amino acids. Germline lookup yields CDR1 SEHNR and CDR2 FQNEAQ (reference sequence). cDNA prepared by RNA extraction and subsequent reverse transcription served as the template for sequencing. Profiled with immunoSEQ multiplex PCR; TCRdb holds only in-frame clones, not every one. In the table there are about 200,000 clones, around three fifths of which are singletons. These data are taken from a study of CD8+ T cells in alopecia areata.

This clonotype was obtained from a human donor with alopecia areata. The chain is built from TRBV7-9 and TRBJ2-3, with 7 bases lining up with TRBD1. The source material was CD4+ T cells sorted from blood, sampled at week 0. CDR3 loop: CASSTGQWAGDTQYF. CDR3 bases: TGTGCCAGCAGCACGGGACAGTGGGCCGGAGATACGCAGTATTTT.